This entry lists 7 T cell receptor beta chains sequenced from one sample in a study of shared clonotypes between healthy human individuals. Produced via immunoSEQ multiplex PCR; TCRdb's table is partial and in-frame only. Here the sample spans about a million clones, about three quarters being singletons. Sequencing was carried out using memory CD4+ T cells sorted from blood. Subset described: CD45RA-negative fraction. The receptors originated from a man younger than 35 in good health.

The V and J genes are TRBV18 and TRBJ1-6; 7 bases are a match to TRBD1. CDR1 is KGHSH, CDR2 LQKENI, per germline. V dropped 3 bases and J dropped 14; count of bases not matched to a gene: 16. The CDR3 sequence is 16 residues long. In DNA form, the CDR3 reads TGTGCCAGCTCACCGGCTATGGACAGGACTTCCGGGGCCCTCCACTTT. Its protein product is CASSPAMDRTSGALHF.

The gene calls are TRBV5-4 and TRBJ2-5; maybe TRBD1 (6 bases). The CDR3 sequence is 14 residues long. CDR1 SGHNT and CDR2 YYREEE come from the germline V gene (reference sequence). With 4 bases removed from V and 0 bases from J, the gap between germline ends came to 10 bases. CDR3 nucleotide sequence: TGTGCCAGCAGCCACCAGGGGAACCAAGAGACCCAGTACTTC. The encoded protein is CASSHQGNQETQYF.

This clone was counted between two and nine times. Other DNA sequences in this specimen translate into the identical CDR3. The CDR3 DNA reads TGTGCCATCAGTGGGACAAACTATGGCTACACCTTC. Encoded protein: CAISGTNYGYTF. The V gene is TRBV10-3, the J gene TRBJ1-2, with D possibly being TRBD1 (5 bases). Germline assignment: CDR1 ENHRY and CDR2 SYGVKD. The CDR3 is 12 residues long. Trimming took 4 bases from V and 2 from J, leaving 5 bases between them.

The sample holds many counts of this clone. This chain links TRBV2 with TRBJ1-4, with unresolved D. The CDR3 contains 12 residues. The ends were cut back, 4 bases at V and 8 bases at J, with 8 bases in the middle. Germline V gives CDR1 SNHLY, CDR2 FYNNEI. The CDR3 is CASSGLTEKLFF. The CDR3 coding sequence is TGTGCCAGCAGTGGCCTAACAGAAAAACTGTTTTTT. The full variable domain, its missing parts supplied by reference TRBV2 and TRBJ1-4, is EPEVTQTPSHQVTQMGQEVILRCVPISNHLYFYWYRQILGQKVEFLVSFYNNEISEKSEIFDDQFSVERPDGSNFTLKIRSTKLEDSAMYFCASSGLTEKLFFGSGTQLSVL.

This clone has more than one count but fewer than ten. The chain recombines TRBV6-5 with TRBJ2-1, with TRBD2 matching 10 bases. In germline, CDR1 is MNHEY, CDR2 SVGAGI. The CDR3 is 14 residues long. After removal of 5 bases from V and 7 bases from J, the junction contained 5 bases not matched to a gene. The CDR3, as DNA: TGTGCCAGCAGTATACTAGCGGGGATGAATGAGCAGTTCTTC. Its translation: CASSILAGMNEQFF.

The V call is TRBV6-1, the J call TRBJ2-2, with a tentative D call TRBD1 (6 bases). V was shortened by 5 bases and J by 7 bases, with 20 bases between the two germline ends. Germline-derived CDR1 and CDR2 are MNHNS and SASEGT. This CDR3 has 16 residues. The chain's CDR3 is CASSQGVGGDGGELFF. For the CDR3, the DNA is TGTGCCAGCAGTCAAGGGGTAGGGGGTGATGGCGGGGAGCTGTTTTTT.

On this clone: Additional DNA sequences in this sample encode the identical CDR3. The rearrangement links TRBV5-4 to TRBJ2-3; TRBD1 aligns across 7 bases. V lost 4 bases and J lost 3; bases outside the gene matches: 2. This CDR3 is built from 13 residues. Germline CDR1 SGHNT, CDR2 YYREEE (reference sequence). The CDR3: CASSVQGTDTQYF. In DNA, the CDR3 is TGTGCCAGCAGCGTACAGGGGACAGATACGCAGTATTTT.